The clone carrying this T cell receptor beta chain was seen a few times. The sample is drawn from a study of blood T cell repertoires in COVID-19. Study background: Some COVID-19 samples were acute and others convalescent; all came from the United States, Italy and Spain.

This CDR3 region has 14 residues. CDR1 SGHTA and CDR2 FQGNSA come from the germline V gene. V was cut by 8 bases and J by 3 bases, with 16 bases left in between. Original analysis: Using reference gene primer amplification, nucleated cell counts were estimated. Here immunoSEQ multiplex PCR was the method, and the copy in TCRdb shows in-frame clones only, minus some. V and J calls and clone size come straight from that table; D and trimming were deduced from the DNA. The data show 150,000 to 200,000 clones, under 85% seen once. Sequencing was carried out using peripheral blood. V usage is TRBV7-2 and J usage is TRBJ1-1, with D perhaps TRBD1 (5 bases). This clonotype originated in a woman aged 80 or older with acute or convalescent COVID-19. CDR3 sequence (DNA): TGTGCCAGCCGGACCCAGGGCTCTCACACTGAAGCTTTCTTT. Protein: CASRTQGSHTEAFF.